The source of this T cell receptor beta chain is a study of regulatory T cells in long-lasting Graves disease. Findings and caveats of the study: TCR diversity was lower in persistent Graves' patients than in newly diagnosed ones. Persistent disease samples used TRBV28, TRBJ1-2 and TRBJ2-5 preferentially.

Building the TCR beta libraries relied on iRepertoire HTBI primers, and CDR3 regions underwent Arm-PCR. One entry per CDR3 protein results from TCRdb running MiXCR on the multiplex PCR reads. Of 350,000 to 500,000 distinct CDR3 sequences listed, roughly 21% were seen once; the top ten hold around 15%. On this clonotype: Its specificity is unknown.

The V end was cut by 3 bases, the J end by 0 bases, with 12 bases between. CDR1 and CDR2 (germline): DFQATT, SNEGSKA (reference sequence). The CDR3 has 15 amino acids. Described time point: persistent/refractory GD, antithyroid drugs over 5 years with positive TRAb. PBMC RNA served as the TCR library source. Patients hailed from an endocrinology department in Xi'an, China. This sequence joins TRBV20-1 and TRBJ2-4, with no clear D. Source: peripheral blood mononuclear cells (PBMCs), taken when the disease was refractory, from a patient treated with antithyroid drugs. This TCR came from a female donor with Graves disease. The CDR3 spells CSARIFEKAKNIQYF. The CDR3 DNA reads TGCAGTGCTAGGATATTCGAGAAAGCCAAAAACATTCAGTACTTC.